This TCR beta chain came from a study of shared clonotypes between healthy human individuals. General observations from the study: Researchers sampled blood only, noting tissue repertoires likely differ.

The V end lost 6 bases, the J end lost 7 bases, and 20 bases lay between the germline ends. Germline CDR1 SGHNT, CDR2 YYREEE (reference sequence). This CDR3 is 15 amino acids long. On this clone: What it recognizes is unknown.

This table comes from immunoSEQ multiplex PCR, and its TCRdb copy is limited to in-frame clones, with some not included. The repertoire consists of a few hundred thousand clones, with more than 70% occurring once and the leading ten covering about 12%. The TCR comes from a woman aged 35 to 49 in good health. Some clones in this sample may be carry-over from other donors' samples. What was sequenced was PBMCs. The rearrangement joins TRBV5-4 to TRBJ2-1, with TRBD1 as a possible D gene (5 bases). The CDR3: CASTPFLGAWNEQFF. DNA for the CDR3: TGTGCCAGCACCCCTTTCTTAGGGGCCTGGAATGAGCAGTTCTTC. Complete variable domain (other parts from reference TRBV5-4 and TRBJ2-1): ETGVTQSPTHLIKTRGQQVTLRCSSQSGHNTVSWYQQALGQGPQFIFQYYREEENGRGNFPPRFSGLQFPNYSSELNVNALELDDSALYLCASTPFLGAWNEQFFGPGTRLTVL.